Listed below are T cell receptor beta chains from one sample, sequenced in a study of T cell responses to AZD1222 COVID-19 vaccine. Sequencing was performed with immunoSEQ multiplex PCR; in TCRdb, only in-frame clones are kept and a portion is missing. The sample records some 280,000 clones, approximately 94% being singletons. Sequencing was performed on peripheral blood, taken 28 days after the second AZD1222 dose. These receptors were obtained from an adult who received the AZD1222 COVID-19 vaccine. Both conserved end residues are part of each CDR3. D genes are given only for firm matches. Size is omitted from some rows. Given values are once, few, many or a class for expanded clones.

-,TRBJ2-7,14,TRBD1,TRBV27,CASSLVQGAYEQYF,TGTGCCAGCAGTTTAGTGCAGGGGGCCTACGAGCAGTACTTC
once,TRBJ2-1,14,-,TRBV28,CASSSPAGAHEQFF,TGTGCCAGCAGTTCCCCGGCAGGGGCCCATGAGCAGTTCTTC
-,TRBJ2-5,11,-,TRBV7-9,CASSLTETQYF,TGTGCCAGCAGCTTAACGGAGACCCAGTACTTC
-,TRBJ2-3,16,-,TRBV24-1,CATSQGYGENKVTQYF,TGTGCCACCAGTCAGGGATATGGAGAAAACAAAGTTACGCAGTATTTT
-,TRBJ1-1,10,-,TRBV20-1,CSATRERAFF,TGCAGTGCTACGCGGGAGCGGGCTTTCTTT
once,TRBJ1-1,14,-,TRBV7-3,CASSFRGGNTEAFF,TGTGCCAGCAGCTTCAGGGGTGGGAACACTGAAGCTTTCTTT
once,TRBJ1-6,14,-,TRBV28,CASTLNDGNSPLHF,TGTGCCAGCACCCTGAACGACGGGAATTCACCCCTCCACTTT
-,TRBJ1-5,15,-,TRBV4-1,CASSKRRGHDQPQHF,TGCGCCAGCAGCAAAAGGCGGGGCCACGATCAGCCCCAGCATTTT
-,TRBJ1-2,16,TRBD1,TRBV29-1,CSVEEGQGARGYGYTF,TGCAGCGTTGAAGAGGGCCAGGGGGCGCGGGGCTATGGCTACACCTTC
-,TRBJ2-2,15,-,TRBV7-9,CASSLNRVGTGELFF,TGTGCCAGCAGCTTAAACCGGGTCGGGACCGGGGAGCTGTTTTTT
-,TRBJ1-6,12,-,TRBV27,CASSQGGSPLHF,TGTGCCAGCAGCCAGGGAGGCTCACCCCTCCACTTT
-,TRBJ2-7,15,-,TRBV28,CASSSGSISSYEQYF,TGTGCCAGCAGTTCCGGGTCAATCAGCTCCTACGAGCAGTACTTC
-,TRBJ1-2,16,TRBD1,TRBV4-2,CASSQDGRQGPGGYTF,TGTGCCAGCAGCCAAGATGGCCGACAGGGGCCAGGGGGCTACACCTTC
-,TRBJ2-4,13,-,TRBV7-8,CASSLSGENIQYF,TGTGCCAGCAGCTTATCAGGAGAAAACATTCAGTACTTC
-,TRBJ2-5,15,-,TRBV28,CASSPRYSDGETQYF,TGTGCCAGCAGTCCTCGATACAGTGATGGGGAGACCCAGTACTTC
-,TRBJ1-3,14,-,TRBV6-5,CASRGTSLRNTIYF,TGTGCCAGCAGGGGGACCTCTTTGAGAAACACCATATATTTT
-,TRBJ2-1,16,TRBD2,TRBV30,CAWSRSLAGAGNEQFF,TGTGCCTGGAGTCGGTCTTTAGCGGGAGCCGGCAATGAGCAGTTCTTC